The 2 T cell receptor beta chains given below trace back to one sample, sequenced in a study of OX40 agonist ivuxolimab in advanced cancers. TCRdb keeps only in-frame clones here, not all; method: immunoSEQ multiplex PCR. The sample yields 35,000 to 40,000 clones, 84% seen once. The specimen was CD4+ or CD8+ T cells sorted from blood, collected in a trial of the OX40 agonist ivuxolimab. These receptors originate from an adult with an advanced solid tumor such as melanoma, head and neck, liver or kidney cancer.

In DNA, the CDR3 is TGTGCCAGCAGCTGGACGGTCTCCTACGAGCAGTACTTC. Protein: CASSWTVSYEQYF. The chain recombines TRBV11-3 with TRBJ2-7, with D hard to call. In germline, CDR1 is SGHNT, CDR2 YENEEA. The V end lost 4 bases, the J end lost 0 bases, and 7 bases lay between the germline ends. The length of the CDR3 is 13 residues.

This clone came up once. V and J are TRBV7-2 and TRBJ2-7, with 7 bases fitting TRBD2. This CDR3 has 18 residues. Per the germline V gene, CDR1 is SGHTA and CDR2 is FQGNSA. Trimming at V came to 0 bases and at J to 0 bases, leaving 11 bases not matched to a gene. The CDR3 loop is CASSLAGGRVFNSYEQYF. CDR3 sequence (DNA): TGTGCCAGCAGCTTAGCGGGGGGGAGGGTTTTCAACTCCTACGAGCAGTACTTC.